The rows below give T cell receptor beta chains drawn from one sample of a study of tumor and adjacent non-tumor tissue in lung cancer. TCRdb reanalysed the multiplex PCR reads using MiXCR and keeps one entry per CDR3 protein. The sample gives 100,000 to 150,000 distinct CDR3 sequences, 66% of which show up once; over 10% is in the top ten. The sample taken for sequencing was lung tumor tissue. The receptors come from a young man with non-small cell lung cancer. The CDR3 runs from the conserved cysteine through the conserved F or W. The D gene is left open where the match is weak. Only some rows state a clone size, as once, few, many or a class for expanded clones.

>once|TRBJ1-6|TRBV6-6|NA
TGTGCAAGCTGTTACCTTGGGACCGACGGGGCCTCACCCCTCCACTTT
CASCYLGTDGASPLHF
>NA|TRBJ2-1|TRBV6-6|TRBD2
TGTGCCAGCAGTCAGAGCCGACTAGCGGGAGACAATGAGCAGTTCTTC
CASSQSRLAGDNEQFF
>few|TRBJ2-3|TRBV13|NA
TGTGCCAGCAGCCTCGGGGGCGCGGGCACCACAGATACGCAGTATTTT
CASSLGGAGTTDTQYF
>few|TRBJ2-1|TRBV4-1|NA
TGCGCCAGCAGCCAAGATTGGCCATCTAGCTCCTACAATGAGCAGTTCTTC
CASSQDWPSSSYNEQFF
>NA|TRBJ2-3|TRBV5-6|NA
TGTGCCAGCGACCTGATGAGCACAGATACGCAGTATTTT
CASDLMSTDTQYF
>many|TRBJ2-7|TRBV4-2|NA
TGTGCCAGCAGCCAAGATATCGCCCAAGGGAGCGAGCAGTACTTC
CASSQDIAQGSEQYF
>many|TRBJ2-6|TRBV6-1|NA
TGTGCCAGCAGTGAAGAAGGGTCTGGGGCCAACGTCCTGACTTTC
CASSEEGSGANVLTF
>NA|TRBJ1-6|TRBV20-1|TRBD1
TGTAGTGCCCGGACAGGGGGTTCACCCCTCCGCTTT
CSARTGGSPLRF
>NA|TRBJ2-7|TRBV7-3|NA
TGTGCCAGCAGCTTAAACAGCGGCTACGAGCAGTACTTC
CASSLNSGYEQYF
>many|TRBJ1-2|TRBV4-3|NA
TGCGCCAGCAGCCATGAGTCAAACTATGGCTACACCTTC
CASSHESNYGYTF
>NA|TRBJ2-2|TRBV7-8|NA
TGTGCCAGCAGCCTCAGGGGTCTCCCCGGGGAGCTGTTTTTT
CASSLRGLPGELFF
>NA|TRBJ2-7|TRBV2|NA
TGTACCAGCAGTGAAACGAATTTCAGGCAGTACTTC
CTSSETNFRQYF
>NA|TRBJ2-7|TRBV11-2|NA
TGTGCCAACAGCTTAAACCCGGGTTCCGAGCAGTACTTC
CANSLNPGSEQYF
>NA|TRBJ1-2|TRBV4-3|NA
TGCGCCAGCAGCGAAGACAAATACTATGGCTACACCTTC
CASSEDKYYGYTF
>NA|TRBJ2-7|TRBV11-2|TRBD2
TGTGCCAGCAGCTTAGGCGGGAGAGGCATCGAGCGGTACTTC
CASSLGGRGIERYF
>many|TRBJ2-7|TRBV29-1|NA
TGCAGCGTTGGGGAATACGAGCAGTACTTC
CSVGEYEQYF
>NA|TRBJ1-2|TRBV4-3|TRBD1
TGCGACAGCAGCCAAGGACAGGGGGCCGATGGCTACACCTTC
CDSSQGQGADGYTF
>many|TRBJ2-3|TRBV10-2|TRBD2
TGCGCCAGCAGTGATACACGGGGGGACACAGATACGCAGTATTTT
CASSDTRGDTDTQYF
>NA|TRBJ2-7|TRBV6-2/TRBV6-3|NA
TGCACCAGTCGGCGATACGAGCAGTACTTC
CTSRRYEQYF
>NA|TRBJ2-1|TRBV20-1|NA
TGCAATGCTAGCTCCGCGGGACGGTACAATGAGCAGTTATTC
CNASSAGRYNEQLF
>NA|TRBJ2-1|TRBV11-2|TRBD1
TGTGCCAGCAGCCGACAGGGGGGGGTATGGAGTGAGCAGTTCTTC
CASSRQGGVWSEQFF
>once|TRBJ2-2|TRBV20-1|TRBD1
TGCTGTGCTAGCACAGGGGGCGACACCGGGGACCTGTATTTT
CCASTGGDTGDLYF
>NA|TRBJ2-7|TRBV29-1|NA
TGCAGCGTCACCAGGGATTCCTACGAGCAGTACTTT
CSVTRDSYEQYF
>NA|TRBJ2-1|TRBV4-3|TRBD2
TGCGCCAGCAGCCAAGGGTGGACAAGCGGGGGTGTCTATGAGCAGTTCTTC
CASSQGWTSGGVYEQFF
>NA|TRBJ1-2|TRBV12-3/TRBV12-4|NA
TGTGCCAGTAGTTGGGAACAGCTTGGAGGCTACACCTTC
CASSWEQLGGYTF
>NA|TRBJ2-1|TRBV20-1|TRBD2
TGCAGTGCCAGGACTAGCGGGAGGGTCTCCGATGAGCAGTTCTTC
CSARTSGRVSDEQFF
>once|TRBJ2-1|TRBV29-1|NA
TGCAGCGTAGAGGGAACATTGGGCAATGAGCAGTTCTTC
CSVEGTLGNEQFF
>NA|TRBJ1-2|TRBV12-3/TRBV12-4|TRBD1
TGTACCAGCAGTAGGGGGACAGACTACAGTTTC
CTSSRGTDYSF
>many|TRBJ2-7|TRBV12-3/TRBV12-4|TRBD2
TGTGCCAGCAGTTTAGCGGGAGGGCCTTACGAGCAGTACTTC
CASSLAGGPYEQYF
>NA|TRBJ2-5|TRBV12-3/TRBV12-4|NA
TGTGCCAGCAGTTTACCGGAGTCCCAAGTGACCCAATACTTC
CASSLPESQVTQYF
>many|TRBJ2-5|TRBV20-1|NA
TGCAGTGCTAGAAGGCGGCCCAGCCTACTTACGTACTTC
CSARRRPSLLTYF
>few|TRBJ2-5|TRBV24-1|NA
TGTGCCACCAGTGATTCCCGTCTTGGGCCCCAGTACTTC
CATSDSRLGPQYF
>NA|TRBJ2-1|TRBV7-8|TRBD2
TGTGCCAGCAGCTTCGGACTAGCGGGAGGGCCTTCCTCCAATGAGCAGTTCTTC
CASSFGLAGGPSSNEQFF
>NA|TRBJ1-6|TRBV6-5|NA
TGTGCCAGCAGTTACCGACGGGGGGGTGGTTCTCCCCTCTACTTT
CASSYRRGGGSPLYF
>NA|TRBJ2-7|TRBV4-2|NA
TGTGCCAGCAGCCTCGCGACTATTAGAGGGCCCCAACAGTACTTC
CASSLATIRGPQQYF
>few|TRBJ2-6|TRBV5-6|NA
TGTGCCAGCAGCTTGGCGCCTTCTGGGGCCAACGTCCTGACTTTC
CASSLAPSGANVLTF
>once|TRBJ1-5|TRBV12-3/TRBV12-4|TRBD1
TGTGCCAGCAGTTTCGGGAGACAGGGGGTTAGCAATCAACACCAGCATTTT
CASSFGRQGVSNQHQHF
>NA|TRBJ2-3|TRBV29-1|TRBD2
TGCAGCGTTGACACTAGCGGCAGCAGAGATACGCAGTATTTT
CSVDTSGSRDTQYF
>NA|TRBJ2-1|TRBV20-1|NA
TGCAGTGCTGTTAGCGGAAACAGCAAGCAGTTCTTC
CSAVSGNSKQFF
>many|TRBJ1-5|TRBV7-8|NA
TGTGCCAGCAGCTTAGTGGCAGGGAACGGCAATCAGCCCCAGCATTTT
CASSLVAGNGNQPQHF
>NA|TRBJ1-2|TRBV11-2|NA
TGTGCCAGCAGCTTAGGTAATCGGCAGGGACCTAGATCGGCCTATGGATACGCCTTC
CASSLGNRQGPRSAYGYAF
>NA|TRBJ2-7|TRBV6-5|NA
TGTGCCAGCAGTTACGGTTCCAGAGGAACCTATGAGCAGTACTTC
CASSYGSRGTYEQYF
>NA|TRBJ2-3|TRBV11-2|NA
TGTGCCAGCAGCTTAGGGACCAGGGGGGATACGCTGTATTTT
CASSLGTRGDTLYF
>many|TRBJ1-1|TRBV10-3|NA
TGTGCCATCAGTCCGGCATTTGGAACTGAAGCTTTCTTT
CAISPAFGTEAFF
>NA|TRBJ2-3|TRBV20-1|TRBD2
TGCAGTGCTACAGGGGGTCTAGCGGGGACCCGGAGGGAGCAGTTTTTT
CSATGGLAGTRREQFF
>NA|TRBJ2-6|TRBV6-2/TRBV6-3|NA
TGTGCCAGCAGCAGCGCGGGGTATGGGACCAACGTCCTGACTTTC
CASSSAGYGTNVLTF
>NA|TRBJ2-1|TRBV11-2|NA
TGTGCCAGTAGCTCCCGATCGCCTCCAGTTGAGCAGTTCTTC
CASSSRSPPVEQFF
>NA|TRBJ2-7|TRBV14|NA
TGTGCCAGCAGCCAATTTCGCTTCCCCTACGAACAGTACTTC
CASSQFRFPYEQYF